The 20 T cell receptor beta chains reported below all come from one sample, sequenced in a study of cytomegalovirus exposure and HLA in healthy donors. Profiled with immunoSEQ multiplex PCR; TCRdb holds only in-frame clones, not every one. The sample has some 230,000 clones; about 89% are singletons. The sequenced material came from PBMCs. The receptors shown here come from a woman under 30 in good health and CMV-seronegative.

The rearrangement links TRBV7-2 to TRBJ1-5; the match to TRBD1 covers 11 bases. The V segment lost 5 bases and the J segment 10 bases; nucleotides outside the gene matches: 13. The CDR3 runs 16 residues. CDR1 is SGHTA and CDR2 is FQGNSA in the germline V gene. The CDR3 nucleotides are TGTGCCAGCAGCCCAACGGGGGGACAGGGGGTGAGTCCCCAGCATTTT. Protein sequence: CASSPTGGQGVSPQHF. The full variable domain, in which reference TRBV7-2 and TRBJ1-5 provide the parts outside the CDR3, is GAGVSQSPSNKVTEKGKDVELRCDPISGHTALYWYRQSLGQGLEFLIYFQGNSAPDKSGLPSDRFSAERTGGSVSTLTIQRTQQEDSAVYLCASSPTGGQGVSPQHFGDGTRLSIL.

CDR3 loop: CASSLVQQGDEQYF. The CDR3 DNA reads as TGTGCCAGCAGCTTGGTACAACAGGGGGACGAGCAGTACTTC. The J gene is TRBJ2-7, the V gene TRBV5-4; 8 positions agree with TRBD1. The CDR3 is made up of 14 amino acids. V shed 0 bases, J shed 5 bases, and the junction held 4 bases outside the gene matches. The germline V gene encodes CDR1 SGHNT and CDR2 YYREEE (reference sequence).

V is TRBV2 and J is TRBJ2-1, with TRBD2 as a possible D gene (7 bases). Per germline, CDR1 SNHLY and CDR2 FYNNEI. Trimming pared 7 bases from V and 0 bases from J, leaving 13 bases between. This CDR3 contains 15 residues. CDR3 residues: CASTGGGSSYNEQFF. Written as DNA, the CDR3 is TGTGCCAGCACCGGGGGCGGGAGCTCCTACAATGAGCAGTTCTTC.

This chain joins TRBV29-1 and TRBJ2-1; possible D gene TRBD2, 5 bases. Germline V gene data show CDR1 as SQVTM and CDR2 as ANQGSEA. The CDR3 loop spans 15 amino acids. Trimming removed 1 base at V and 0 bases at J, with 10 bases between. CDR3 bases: TGCAGCGTTGAAGCTACGGGGTACTCCTACAATGAGCAGTTCTTC. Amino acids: CSVEATGYSYNEQFF.

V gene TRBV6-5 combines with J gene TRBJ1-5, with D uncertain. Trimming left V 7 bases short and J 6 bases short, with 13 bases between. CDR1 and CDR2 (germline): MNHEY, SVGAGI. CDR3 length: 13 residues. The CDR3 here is CASIDPNSQPQHF. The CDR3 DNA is TGTGCCAGCATAGATCCCAACAGTCAGCCCCAGCATTTT.

In nucleotides, the CDR3 is TGTGCCATCAGTGAGGGCAGGCCAACTAACTATGGCTACACCTTC. Protein sequence: CAISEGRPTNYGYTF. This rearrangement joins TRBV10-3 to TRBJ1-2; D gene unclear. Looked up from germline, CDR1 is ENHRY and CDR2 is SYGVKD. V dropped 2 bases and J dropped 0 bases, with 10 bases sitting between them. The CDR3 is 15 residues long.

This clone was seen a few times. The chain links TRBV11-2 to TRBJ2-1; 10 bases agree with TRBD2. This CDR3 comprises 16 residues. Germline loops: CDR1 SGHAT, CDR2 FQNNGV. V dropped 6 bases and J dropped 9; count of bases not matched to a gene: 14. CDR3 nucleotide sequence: TGTGCCAGCAGAAACTATACTAGCGGGATGGTATCTGAGCAGTTCTTC. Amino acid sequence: CASRNYTSGMVSEQFF. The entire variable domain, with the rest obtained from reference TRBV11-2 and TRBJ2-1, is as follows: EAGVAQSPRYKIIEKRQSVAFWCNPISGHATLYWYQQILGQGPKLLIQFQNNGVVDDSQLPKDRFSAERLKGVDSTLKIQPAKLEDSAVYLCASRNYTSGMVSEQFFGPGTRLTVL.

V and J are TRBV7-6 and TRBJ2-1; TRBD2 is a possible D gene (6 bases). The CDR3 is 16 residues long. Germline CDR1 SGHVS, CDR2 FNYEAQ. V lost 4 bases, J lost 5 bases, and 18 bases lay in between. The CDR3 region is CASSSQISGTHNEQFF. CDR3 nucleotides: TGTGCCAGCAGCTCGCAGATTAGCGGAACTCACAATGAGCAGTTCTTC.

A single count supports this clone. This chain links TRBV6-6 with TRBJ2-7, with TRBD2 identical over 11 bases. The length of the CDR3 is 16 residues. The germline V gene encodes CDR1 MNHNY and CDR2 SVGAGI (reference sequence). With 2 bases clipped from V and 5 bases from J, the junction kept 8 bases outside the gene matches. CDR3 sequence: CASSYGQGTSGNEQYF. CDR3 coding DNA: TGTGCCAGCAGTTACGGGCAGGGGACTAGCGGAAACGAGCAGTACTTC.

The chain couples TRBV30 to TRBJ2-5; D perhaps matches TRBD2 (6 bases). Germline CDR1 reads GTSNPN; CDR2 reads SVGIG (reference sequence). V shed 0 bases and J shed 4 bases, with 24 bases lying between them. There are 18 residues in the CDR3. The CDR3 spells CAWSVSFVGGRERETQYF. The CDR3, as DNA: TGTGCCTGGAGTGTATCTTTCGTGGGGGGAAGGGAGAGAGAGACCCAGTACTTC.

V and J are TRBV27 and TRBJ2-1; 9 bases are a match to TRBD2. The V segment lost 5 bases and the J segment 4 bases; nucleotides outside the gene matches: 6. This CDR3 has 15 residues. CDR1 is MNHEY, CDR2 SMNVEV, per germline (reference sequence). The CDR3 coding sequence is TGTGCCAGCAGTCCGACTAGCGGACCATACAATGAGCAGTTCTTC. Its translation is CASSPTSGPYNEQFF.

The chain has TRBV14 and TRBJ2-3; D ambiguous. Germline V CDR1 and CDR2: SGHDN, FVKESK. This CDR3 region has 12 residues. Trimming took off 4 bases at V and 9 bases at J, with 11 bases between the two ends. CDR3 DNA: TGTGCCAGCAGCCCCCAGATCGCCACGCAGTATTTT. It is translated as CASSPQIATQYF.

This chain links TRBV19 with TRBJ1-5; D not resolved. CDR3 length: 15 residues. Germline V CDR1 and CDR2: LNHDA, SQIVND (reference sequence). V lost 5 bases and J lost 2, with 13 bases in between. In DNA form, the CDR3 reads TGTGCCAGTAGTTCAATCTCCGAGGGCAATCAGCCCCAGCATTTT. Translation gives CASSSISEGNQPQHF.

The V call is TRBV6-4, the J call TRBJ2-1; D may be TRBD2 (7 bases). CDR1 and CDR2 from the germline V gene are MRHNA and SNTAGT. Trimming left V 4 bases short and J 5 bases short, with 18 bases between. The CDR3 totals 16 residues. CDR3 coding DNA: TGTGCCAGCAGTGTCTGGCGGGGAGGGGGACACAATGAGCAGTTCTTC. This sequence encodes CASSVWRGGGHNEQFF.

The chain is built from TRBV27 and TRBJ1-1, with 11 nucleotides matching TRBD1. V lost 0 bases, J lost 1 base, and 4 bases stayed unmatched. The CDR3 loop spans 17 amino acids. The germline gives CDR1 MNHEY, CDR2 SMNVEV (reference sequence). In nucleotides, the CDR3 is TGTGCCAGCAGTTTATCGGACAGGGGGCAAAGGAACACTGAAGCTTTCTTT. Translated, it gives CASSLSDRGQRNTEAFF.

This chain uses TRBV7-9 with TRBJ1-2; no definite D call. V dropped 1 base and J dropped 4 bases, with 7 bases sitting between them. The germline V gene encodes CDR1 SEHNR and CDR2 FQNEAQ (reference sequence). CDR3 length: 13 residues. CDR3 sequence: CASSLDSAYGYTF. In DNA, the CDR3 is TGTGCCAGCAGCTTAGATAGCGCCTATGGCTACACCTTC.

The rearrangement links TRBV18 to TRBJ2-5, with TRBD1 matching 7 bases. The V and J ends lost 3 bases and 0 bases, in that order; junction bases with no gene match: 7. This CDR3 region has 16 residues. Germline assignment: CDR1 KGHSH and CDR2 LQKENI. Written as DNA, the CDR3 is TGTGCCAGCTCACCCAAGACAGGGCTGAACCAAGAGACCCAGTACTTC. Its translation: CASSPKTGLNQETQYF.

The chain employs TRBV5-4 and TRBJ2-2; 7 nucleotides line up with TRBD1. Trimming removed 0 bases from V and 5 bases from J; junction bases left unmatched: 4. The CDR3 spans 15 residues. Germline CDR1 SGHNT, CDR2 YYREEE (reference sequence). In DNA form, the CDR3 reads TGTGCCAGCAGCTTGGCGACAGGGCCTACCGGGGAGCTGTTTTTT. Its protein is CASSLATGPTGELFF.

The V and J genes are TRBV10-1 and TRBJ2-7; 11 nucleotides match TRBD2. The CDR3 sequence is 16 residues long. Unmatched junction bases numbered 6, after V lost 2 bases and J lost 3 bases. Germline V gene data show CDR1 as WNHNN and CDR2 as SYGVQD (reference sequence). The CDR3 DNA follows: TGCGCCAGCAGTGAGGGGACTAGCGGTACTCTCTACGAGCAGTACTTC. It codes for CASSEGTSGTLYEQYF.

Written as DNA, the CDR3 is TGCGCCAGCAGAGTACGGCTAGCGGGTTCTACCGGGGAGCTGTTTTTT. It encodes CASRVRLAGSTGELFF. The V and J genes are TRBV5-1 and TRBJ2-2, with 8 bases fitting TRBD2. The CDR3 is made up of 16 amino acids. The germline V gene encodes CDR1 SGHRS and CDR2 YFSETQ. J gave up 5 bases and V 5 bases, and 11 bases lay outside the gene matches.